This T cell receptor (beta chain) was observed in a study of cytomegalovirus exposure and HLA in healthy donors. This CDR3 is 17 amino acids long. Germline V lookup: CDR1 MDHEN, CDR2 SYDVKM. The V end lost 6 bases, the J end lost 2 bases, and 22 bases lay between the germline ends. A word on this clone: The antigen is not known.

Study-wide results and limits: Later genetic work tied a missense DCLRE1C variant to beta-chain V and J trimming.

It was with 60 Vbeta and 13 Jbeta primers that the PCR ran. Study processing details: Later, an analysis found 65 million to 85 million unique TCR beta chains, and about 10 million of these were shared. Profiling relied on immunoSEQ multiplex PCR, and the TCRdb table lists in-frame clones only, not all of them. That table supplies the V and J calls and clone size; D and trimming were determined from the DNA. The table has some 140,000 clones, about four fifths seen once. This TCR came from a male donor in good health and CMV-seropositive. Specimen: PBMCs. This sequence joins TRBV28 and TRBJ2-5; D possibly corresponds to TRBD1 (6 bases). DNA of the CDR3: TGTGCCAGCAGATTTCGAGGACAGCGAGTAAAACAAGAGACCCAGTACTTC. Its translation is CASRFRGQRVKQETQYF.